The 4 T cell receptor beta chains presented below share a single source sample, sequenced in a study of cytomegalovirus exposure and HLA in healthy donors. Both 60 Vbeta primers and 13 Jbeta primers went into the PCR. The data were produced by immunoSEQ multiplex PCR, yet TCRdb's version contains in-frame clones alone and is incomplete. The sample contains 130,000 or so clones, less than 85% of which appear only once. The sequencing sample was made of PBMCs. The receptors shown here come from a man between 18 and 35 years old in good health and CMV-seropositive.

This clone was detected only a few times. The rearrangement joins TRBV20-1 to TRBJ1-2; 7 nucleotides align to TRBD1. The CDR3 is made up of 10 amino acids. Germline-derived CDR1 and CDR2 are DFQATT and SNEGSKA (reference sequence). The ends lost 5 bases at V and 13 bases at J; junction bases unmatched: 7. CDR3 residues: CSALYRGVTF. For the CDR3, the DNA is TGCAGTGCTCTCTACAGGGGAGTCACCTTC.

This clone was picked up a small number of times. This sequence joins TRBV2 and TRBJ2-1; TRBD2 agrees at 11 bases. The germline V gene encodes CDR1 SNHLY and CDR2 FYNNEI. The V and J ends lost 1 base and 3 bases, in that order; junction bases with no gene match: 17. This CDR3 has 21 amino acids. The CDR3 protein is CASSEDPWSSGRIEGYNEQFF. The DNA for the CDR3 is TGTGCCAGCAGTGAAGATCCGTGGTCTAGCGGGAGGATCGAGGGCTACAATGAGCAGTTCTTC. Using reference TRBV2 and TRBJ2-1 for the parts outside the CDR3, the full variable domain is EPEVTQTPSHQVTQMGQEVILRCVPISNHLYFYWYRQILGQKVEFLVSFYNNEISEKSEIFDDQFSVERPDGSNFTLKIRSTKLEDSAMYFCASSEDPWSSGRIEGYNEQFFGPGTRLTVL.

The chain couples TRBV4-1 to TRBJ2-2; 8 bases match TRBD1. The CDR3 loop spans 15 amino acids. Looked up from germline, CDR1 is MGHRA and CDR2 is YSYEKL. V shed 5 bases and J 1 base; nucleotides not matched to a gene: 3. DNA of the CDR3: TGCGCCAGCAGCGGGACAGGCTTGAACACCGGGGAGCTGTTTTTT. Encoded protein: CASSGTGLNTGELFF.

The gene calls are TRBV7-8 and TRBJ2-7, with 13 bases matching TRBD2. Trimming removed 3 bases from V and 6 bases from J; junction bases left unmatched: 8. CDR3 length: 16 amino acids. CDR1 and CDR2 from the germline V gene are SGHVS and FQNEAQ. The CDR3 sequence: CASSFPTSGRAVEQYF. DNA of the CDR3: TGTGCCAGCAGCTTCCCAACTAGCGGGAGGGCCGTCGAGCAGTACTTC.